This T cell receptor (beta chain) was sequenced for a study of blood T cell repertoires in COVID-19. About the research overall: Whether acute or convalescent, the COVID-19 samples came from the United States, Italy and Spain. Sources were T cells, B-cell-depleted T cells, or PBMCs; the material itself was cDNA or gDNA.

Germline values: CDR1 SGHRS, CDR2 YFSETQ. V lost 0 bases to trimming and J lost 3 bases, with 8 bases between them. The CDR3 runs to 14 residues. Original processing notes: Amplified reference gene primers provided the basis for estimating nucleated cell counts. Generated by immunoSEQ multiplex PCR, the TCRdb table keeps only in-frame clones and is missing some. D and trimming come from the DNA, and the V and J calls and clone size come from that table. Among roughly 170,000 clones listed, roughly nine tenths were seen once. The source material was peripheral blood. The chain combines TRBV5-1 with TRBJ2-3; D call uncertain. The clonotype originates from a man aged 65 to 79 with active or convalescent COVID-19. This chain's CDR3 is CASSLGSQTDTQYF. Written as DNA, the CDR3 is TGCGCCAGCAGCTTGGGTTCGCAGACAGATACGCAGTATTTT.